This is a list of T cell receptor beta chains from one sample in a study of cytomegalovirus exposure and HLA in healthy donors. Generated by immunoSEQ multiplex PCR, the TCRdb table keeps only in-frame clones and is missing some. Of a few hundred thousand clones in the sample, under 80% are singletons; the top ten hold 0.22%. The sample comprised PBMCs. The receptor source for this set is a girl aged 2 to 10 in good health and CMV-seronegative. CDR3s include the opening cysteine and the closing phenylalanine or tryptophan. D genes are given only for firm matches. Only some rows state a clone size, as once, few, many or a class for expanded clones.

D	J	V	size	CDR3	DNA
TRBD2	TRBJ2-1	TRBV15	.	CATSSPSGRARPNNEQFF	TGTGCCACCAGCAGCCCTAGCGGGAGGGCTCGGCCCAACAATGAGCAGTTCTTC
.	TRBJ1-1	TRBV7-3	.	CASSTGLLNAEAFF	TGTGCCAGCAGCACGGGACTCCTTAACGCTGAAGCTTTCTTT
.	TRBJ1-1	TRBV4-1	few	CASSRQGTEAFF	TGCGCCAGCAGCCGCCAGGGAACTGAAGCTTTCTTT
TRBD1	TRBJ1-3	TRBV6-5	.	CASSYYGTGLGNTIYF	TGTGCCAGCAGTTATTACGGGACAGGGCTGGGAAACACCATATATTTT
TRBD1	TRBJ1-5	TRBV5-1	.	CASSLDGTAYQPQHF	TGCGCCAGCAGCTTGGACGGGACAGCCTATCAGCCCCAGCATTTT
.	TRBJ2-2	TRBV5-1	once	CASSLAAGATGELFF	TGCGCCAGCAGCTTGGCGGCGGGGGCCACCGGGGAGCTGTTTTTT
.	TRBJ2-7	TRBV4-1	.	CASSQDSGARRGEQYF	TGCGCCAGCAGCCAAGATAGTGGGGCTCGGCGGGGCGAGCAGTACTTC
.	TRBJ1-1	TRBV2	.	CASTAGNMNTEAFF	TGTGCCAGTACAGCCGGGAACATGAACACTGAAGCTTTCTTT
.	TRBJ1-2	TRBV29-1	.	CSVLRARGYTF	TGCAGCGTTTTGAGGGCGCGGGGCTACACCTTC
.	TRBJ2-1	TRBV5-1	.	CASSLGPAGLQYNEQFF	TGCGCCAGCAGCTTGGGCCCTGCGGGTCTCCAGTACAATGAGCAGTTCTTC
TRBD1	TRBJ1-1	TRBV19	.	CASVQGGTEAFF	TGTGCCAGCGTACAGGGGGGGACTGAAGCTTTCTTT
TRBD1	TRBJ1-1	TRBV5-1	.	CASRGDRADTEAFF	TGCGCCAGCAGAGGGGACAGGGCGGACACTGAAGCTTTCTTT
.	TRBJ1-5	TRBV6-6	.	CASSYSVGVNQPQHF	TGTGCCAGCAGTTACTCGGTAGGGGTCAATCAGCCCCAGCATTTT
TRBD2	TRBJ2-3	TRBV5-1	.	CASSLESGRTQYF	TGCGCCAGCAGCTTGGAAAGCGGGAGGACGCAGTATTTT
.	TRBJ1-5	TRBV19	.	CASSPLGHINQPQHF	TGTGCCAGTAGTCCCCTCGGACACATCAATCAGCCCCAGCATTTT
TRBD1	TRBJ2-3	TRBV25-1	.	CASSQRDRNSTDTQYF	TGTGCCAGCAGTCAACGGGACAGAAATTCCACAGATACGCAGTATTTT
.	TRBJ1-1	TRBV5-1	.	CASSPQGNTEAFF	TGCGCCAGCAGTCCGCAGGGGAACACTGAAGCTTTCTTT
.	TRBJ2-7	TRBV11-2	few	CASSLKQGTGEQYF	TGTGCCAGCAGCTTAAAACAGGGGACTGGTGAGCAGTACTTC
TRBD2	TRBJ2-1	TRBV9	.	CASSVVPWGLAGYWAYNEQFF	TGTGCCAGCAGCGTAGTCCCTTGGGGACTAGCGGGGTATTGGGCCTACAATGAGCAGTTCTTC
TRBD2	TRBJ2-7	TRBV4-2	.	CASSQELRAGDSYEQYF	TGTGCCAGCAGCCAAGAGCTCCGAGCGGGGGACTCCTACGAGCAGTACTTC
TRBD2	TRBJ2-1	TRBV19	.	CASSIEREWDEQFF	TGTGCCAGTAGTATTGAGCGGGAGTGGGATGAGCAGTTCTTC
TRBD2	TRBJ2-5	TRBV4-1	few	CASSQEGTSGGAETQYF	TGCGCCAGCAGCCAAGAGGGGACTAGCGGGGGGGCCGAGACCCAGTACTTC
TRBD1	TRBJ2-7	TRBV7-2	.	CASSLSGQGTYEQYF	TGTGCCAGCAGCTTATCGGGACAGGGTACCTACGAGCAGTACTTC
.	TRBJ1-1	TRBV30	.	CAWIAGDAFF	TGTGCCTGGATCGCAGGCGACGCTTTCTTT
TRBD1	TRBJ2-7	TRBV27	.	CASSKSVWSGTAYEQYF	TGTGCCAGCAGCAAATCCGTATGGTCTGGGACAGCGTACGAGCAGTACTTC
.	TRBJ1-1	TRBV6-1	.	CASNLKGGTEAFF	TGTGCCAGCAATTTGAAAGGGGGCACTGAAGCTTTCTTT
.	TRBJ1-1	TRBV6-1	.	CAAERPPGYMAFF	TGTGCCGCCGAGAGGCCCCCTGGGTATATGGCTTTCTTT
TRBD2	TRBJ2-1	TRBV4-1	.	CASSQGRTSPNEQFF	TGCGCCAGCAGCCAAGGCCGGACTAGCCCCAATGAGCAGTTCTTC
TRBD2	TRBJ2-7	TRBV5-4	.	CASSDGLAGKYEQYF	TGTGCCAGCAGCGATGGACTAGCGGGAAAGTACGAGCAGTACTTC
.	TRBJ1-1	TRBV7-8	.	CASRPPPQGGEAFF	TGTGCCAGCAGGCCTCCCCCACAGGGCGGCGAAGCTTTCTTT
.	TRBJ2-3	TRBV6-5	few	CASSYSTARDTQYF	TGTGCCAGCAGTTACTCGACAGCCCGGGATACGCAGTATTTT
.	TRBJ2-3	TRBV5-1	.	CASSLAAARYTDTQYF	TGCGCCAGCAGCTTGGCCGCGGCGCGCTACACAGATACGCAGTATTTT
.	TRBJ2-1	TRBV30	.	CAWRAGEPHEQFF	TGTGCCTGGAGGGCCGGGGAACCCCATGAGCAGTTCTTC
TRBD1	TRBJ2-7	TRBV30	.	CAWSVPGTGGYEQYF	TGTGCCTGGAGTGTACCCGGGACAGGGGGCTACGAGCAGTACTTC
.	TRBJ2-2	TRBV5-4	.	CASSRTKGSLGELFF	TGTGCCAGCAGCCGTACCAAGGGGTCGTTGGGGGAGCTGTTTTTT
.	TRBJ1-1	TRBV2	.	CASSAGRPKEAFF	TGTGCCAGCAGTGCAGGGAGGCCAAAAGAAGCTTTCTTT
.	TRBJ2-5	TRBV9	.	CASSVSGVVQETQYF	TGTGCCAGCAGCGTATCCGGGGTCGTCCAAGAGACCCAGTACTTC
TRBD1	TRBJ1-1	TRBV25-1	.	CASREQGVNTEAFF	TGTGCCAGCAGAGAACAGGGGGTGAACACTGAAGCTTTCTTT
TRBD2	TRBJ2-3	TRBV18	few	CASSPRAGGLTDTQYF	TGTGCCAGCTCACCACGAGCGGGGGGTCTGACAGATACGCAGTATTTT
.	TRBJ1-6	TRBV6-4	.	CASSTGAGNSPLHF	TGTGCCAGCAGTACTGGGGCCGGGAATTCACCCCTCCACTTT
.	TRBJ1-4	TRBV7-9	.	CSSSFPHAGNEKLFF	TGTTCCAGCAGCTTCCCTCACGCGGGTAATGAAAAACTGTTTTTT
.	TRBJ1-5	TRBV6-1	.	CASSEARPEIRYSNQPQHF	TGTGCCAGCAGTGAAGCGCGGCCGGAGATACGGTATAGCAATCAGCCCCAGCATTTT
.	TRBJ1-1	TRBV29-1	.	CSVGGGMNTEAFF	TGCAGCGTTGGAGGAGGGATGAACACTGAAGCTTTCTTT
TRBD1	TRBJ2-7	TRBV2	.	CASSGGQTYEQYF	TGTGCCAGCAGTGGGGGACAGACCTACGAGCAGTACTTC
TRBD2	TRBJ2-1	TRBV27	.	CASSSASVAGVSRGQFF	TGTGCCAGCAGTTCCGCCTCGGTAGCGGGAGTATCGCGGGGGCAGTTCTTC
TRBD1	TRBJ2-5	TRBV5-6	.	CASSFRQGFQETQYF	TGTGCCAGCAGCTTCCGACAGGGGTTCCAAGAGACCCAGTACTTC
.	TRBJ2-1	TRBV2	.	CASSEAFSRNEQFF	TGTGCCAGCAGTGAAGCGTTTAGCCGCAATGAGCAGTTCTTC
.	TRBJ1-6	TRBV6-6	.	CASSYADSPLHF	TGTGCCAGCAGTTACGCAGATTCACCCCTCCACTTT
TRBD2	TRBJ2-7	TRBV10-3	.	CAISEAGGTYEQYF	TGTGCCATCAGTGAAGCGGGGGGCACCTACGAGCAGTACTTC
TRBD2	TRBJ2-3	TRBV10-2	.	CASSGRGTSGRMRADTQYF	TGCGCCAGCAGTGGGAGGGGTACTAGCGGGAGAATGAGGGCAGATACGCAGTATTTT
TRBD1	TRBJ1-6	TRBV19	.	CASSIRRQGNSPLHF	TGTGCCAGTAGTATAAGGAGACAGGGGAATTCACCCCTCCACTTT